This passage covers 19 T cell receptor beta chains from one sample sequenced in a study of shared clonotypes between healthy human individuals. TCRdb keeps only in-frame clones here, not all; method: immunoSEQ multiplex PCR. The repertoire holds 2 million to 2.5 million clones, with approximately 93% as singletons. The sequenced material came from naive CD4+ T cells from PBMCs. Subset in this sample: CD45RA+ positively selected. Every receptor here comes from a man aged 18 to 29 in good health. Some clones in this sample may be carry-over from other donors' samples.

This clone showed up just once. V gene TRBV15 combines with J gene TRBJ2-3, with 10 bases aligning to TRBD1. This CDR3 spans 15 amino acids. CDR1 is LNHNV and CDR2 is YYDKDF in the germline V gene (reference sequence). After removal of 0 bases from V and 6 bases from J, the junction contained 3 bases not matched to a gene. Here the CDR3 DNA reads TGTGCCACCAGCAGAGAGGGACAGGGGTACGATACGCAGTATTTT. Amino acid sequence: CATSREGQGYDTQYF.

This clone came up a few times. Within the sample, other DNA sequences also encode this same CDR3. This chain connects TRBV5-6 to TRBJ1-1, with a weak D call TRBD1 (5 bases). The CDR3 length is 12 residues. From germline, CDR1 is SGHDT and CDR2 YYEEEE. V was clipped by 1 base and J by 4 bases, with 5 bases between them. The CDR3 DNA reads TGTGCCAGCAGCTTGAGGGGCACTGAAGCTTTCTTT. Amino acids: CASSLRGTEAFF.

This chain connects TRBV5-1 to TRBJ2-5; 9 bases are a match to TRBD1. The germline gives CDR1 SGHRS, CDR2 YFSETQ. J lost 6 bases, V lost 0 bases, and 6 bases had no gene match. The length of the CDR3 is 15 residues. Here the CDR3 reads CASSLGGQGTKTQYF. The CDR3 DNA reads TGCGCCAGCAGCTTGGGCGGACAGGGGACGAAGACCCAGTACTTC.

CDR3 in DNA: TGTGCCAGCAGCGTAGGGTCAGCGCAAGAGACCCAGTACTTC. Translating it yields CASSVGSAQETQYF. V and J are TRBV9 and TRBJ2-5; no clear D gene. With 0 bases removed from V and 2 bases from J, the gap between germline ends came to 8 bases. Germline loops: CDR1 SGDLS, CDR2 YYNGEE. The CDR3 totals 14 residues.

V is TRBV15 and J is TRBJ1-5, with 10 bases fitting TRBD1. After removal of 3 bases from V and 2 bases from J, the junction contained 7 bases not matched to a gene. Germline V gene lookup returns CDR1 LNHNV and CDR2 YYDKDF (reference sequence). This CDR3 spans 17 amino acids. CDR3 amino acids: CATSRTTGTGGNQPQHF. The CDR3 region has the DNA TGTGCCACCAGCAGGACGACCGGGACAGGGGGCAATCAGCCCCAGCATTTT.

J is TRBJ2-5 and V is TRBV19; D is uncertain. The CDR3 runs to 12 residues. CDR1 and CDR2 from the germline V gene are LNHDA and SQIVND (reference sequence). Trimming shortened V by 6 bases and J by 5 bases, and 10 bases separated the two germline ends. This chain's CDR3 is CASSQTPETQYF. The CDR3 coding sequence is TGTGCCAGTAGCCAAACGCCGGAGACCCAGTACTTC.

As to this clone: The sample holds other DNA sequences that translate to the same CDR3. J is TRBJ2-7 and V is TRBV5-1; the match to TRBD2 covers 12 bases. Germline V gene lookup returns CDR1 SGHRS and CDR2 YFSETQ. This CDR3 has 14 residues. The V segment lost 0 bases and the J segment 6 bases; nucleotides outside the gene matches: 1. This chain's CDR3 is CASSLGLAGVEQYF. CDR3 DNA: TGCGCCAGCAGCTTGGGACTAGCGGGAGTCGAGCAGTACTTC.

In its sample, this clone was seen once. The V call is TRBV28, the J call TRBJ1-1; D gene unclear. The CDR3 length is 11 residues. Germline-derived CDR1 and CDR2 are MDHEN and SYDVKM. V was trimmed by 5 bases and J by 11 bases, leaving 12 bases between them. The CDR3, as DNA: TGTGCCAGCAGTCTGGGGAGGGCGGCTTTCTTT. Its protein is CASSLGRAAFF.

V gene TRBV10-3 combines with J gene TRBJ2-7; D unclear. This CDR3 spans 13 amino acids. V was trimmed by 10 bases and J by 2 bases, leaving 15 bases between them. Germline CDR1 is ENHRY and CDR2 is SYGVKD. CDR3 sequence (DNA): TGTGCCAGCCAACCCGGAGACACCTACGAGCAGTACTTC. It is translated as CASQPGDTYEQYF.

In its sample, this clone was seen once. The chain is built from TRBV5-4 and TRBJ1-2, with a weak D call TRBD1 (5 bases). Deletions cut 4 bases from V and 8 bases from J, with 18 bases between. Germline-derived CDR1 and CDR2 are SGHNT and YYREEE (reference sequence). The CDR3 covers 14 residues. The CDR3 loop reads CASSLDGGVSGYTF. In DNA, the CDR3 is TGTGCCAGCAGCCTGGATGGGGGGGTGAGCGGCTACACCTTC.

This clone was picked up one time. This chain links TRBV6-1 with TRBJ2-5; D gene ambiguous. The V end was cut by 6 bases, the J end by 2 bases, with 16 bases between. Germline V lookup: CDR1 MNHNS, CDR2 SASEGT. The CDR3 spans 15 residues. CDR3 DNA sequence: TGTGCCAGCAGGGGGTTGGGCAGTTGGCAAGAGACCCAGTACTTC. It translates to CASRGLGSWQETQYF.

The chain combines TRBV6-1 with TRBJ1-1; TRBD1 aligns across 7 bases. CDR1 is MNHNS and CDR2 is SASEGT in the germline V gene. V lost 2 bases to trimming and J lost 7 bases; unmatched junction nucleotides: 7. This CDR3 comprises 14 residues. In DNA, the CDR3 is TGTGCCAGCAGTGAAAACAGGGGCTATGGTGAAGCTTTCTTT. This sequence encodes CASSENRGYGEAFF.

The rearrangement links TRBV11-2 to TRBJ2-5; TRBD2 might be the D (6 bases). CDR1 SGHAT and CDR2 FQNNGV come from the germline V gene. The CDR3 has 17 residues. V was clipped by 3 bases and J by 2 bases, with 19 bases between them. The CDR3 is CASSFGWASATQETQYF. In DNA, the CDR3 is TGTGCCAGCAGCTTCGGGTGGGCTAGCGCTACTCAAGAGACCCAGTACTTC. The whole variable domain, filled in from reference TRBV11-2 and TRBJ2-5, reads EAGVAQSPRYKIIEKRQSVAFWCNPISGHATLYWYQQILGQGPKLLIQFQNNGVVDDSQLPKDRFSAERLKGVDSTLKIQPAKLEDSAVYLCASSFGWASATQETQYFGPGTRLLVL.

The chain links TRBV5-4 to TRBJ2-1, with a weak D call TRBD1 (6 bases). Trimming pared 3 bases from V and 0 bases from J, leaving 10 bases between. The germline CDR1 and CDR2 sequences are SGHNT and YYREEE (reference sequence). There are 15 residues in the CDR3. In DNA, the CDR3 is TGTGCCAGCAGCTCCTCAGGGGTCTCCTACAATGAGCAGTTCTTC. It codes for CASSSSGVSYNEQFF.

The gene calls are TRBV5-8 and TRBJ1-2; tentative D call: TRBD1 (6 bases). Germline CDR1 and CDR2: SGHTS and YDEGEE. With 0 bases removed from V and 2 bases from J, the gap between germline ends came to 14 bases. CDR3 length: 16 amino acids. The CDR3 coding sequence is TGTGCCAGCAGCTTGGACGCGGGGGGCTCGAACTATGGCTACACCTTC. Protein sequence: CASSLDAGGSNYGYTF. Full variable domain (missing parts from reference TRBV5-8 and TRBJ1-2): EAGVTQSPTHLIKTRGQQATLRCSPISGHTSVYWYQQALGLGLQFLLWYDEGEERNRGNFPPRFSGRQFPNYSSELNVNALELEDSALYLCASSLDAGGSNYGYTFGSGTRLTVV.

This clone was recorded a few times. In DNA, the CDR3 is TGTGCCAGTAGCCCGGGACAGGAGCCTGGAAACACCATATATTTT. It translates to CASSPGQEPGNTIYF. The gene calls are TRBV19 and TRBJ1-3, with TRBD1 identical over 8 bases. The CDR3 runs 15 residues. Looked up from germline, CDR1 is LNHDA and CDR2 is SQIVND (reference sequence). Losses at the gene ends were 6 bases for V and 2 bases for J; bases not matched to a gene: 6.

V is TRBV11-2 and J is TRBJ2-7; TRBD1 is a possible D gene (5 bases). The ends were cut back, 2 bases at V and 6 bases at J, with 8 bases in the middle. The CDR3 has 12 residues. CDR1 is SGHAT and CDR2 is FQNNGV in the germline V gene. The CDR3 protein is CASSLFQGEQYF. CDR3 in DNA: TGTGCCAGCAGCTTATTCCAGGGCGAGCAGTACTTC.

The CDR3 loop is CASTPERILNQPQHF. CDR3 sequence (DNA): TGTGCCAGCACGCCGGAGCGGATACTCAATCAGCCCCAGCATTTT. The chain carries TRBV21-1 and TRBJ1-5. TRBV21-1 is described as a pseudogene. This CDR3 spans 15 amino acids.

This chain joins TRBV5-4 and TRBJ1-1; 10 nucleotides align to TRBD1. Trimming at V came to 2 bases and at J to 1 base, leaving 8 bases not matched to a gene. The germline V gene has CDR1 SGHNT and CDR2 YYREEE (reference sequence). The CDR3 runs to 17 residues. Written as DNA, the CDR3 is TGTGCCAGCAGCTTCGCGGGGGGACAGGGGTGGAACACTGAAGCTTTCTTT. Its protein product is CASSFAGGQGWNTEAFF.